This T cell receptor beta chain was sequenced for a study of blood T cells in healthy people across ages. This CDR3 comprises 15 residues. Germline V gene lookup returns CDR1 SGHAT and CDR2 FQNNGV. V shed 6 bases, J shed 5 bases, and the junction held 6 bases outside the gene matches. Next came a second PCR, run for about 7 to 12 cycles, which used a sample-barcoded 5' primer along with a J-beta primer mix. TCRdb used MiXCR to reprocess the 5' RACE reads, holding one entry per CDR3 protein. Of around 1,700,000 distinct CDR3 sequences in the sample, 28% are singletons; the top ten hold about 7.7%. This clonotype was counted only a few times.

This TCR came from a woman between 25 and 40 years old in good health. Material for sequencing was blood. The chain has TRBV11-2 and TRBJ2-1; the match to TRBD2 covers 11 bases. CDR3 in amino acids: CASRFSGGAHNEQFF. The CDR3 coding sequence is TGTGCCAGCAGATTTAGCGGGGGGGCTCACAATGAGCAGTTCTTC.